The 19 T cell receptor beta chains reported below all come from one sample, sequenced in a study of beta chain features in type 1 diabetes (dated by TCRdb to the late 2010s). Library preparation employed the immunoSEQ multiplex PCR assay. The High Capacity cDNA Reverse Transcription Kit was used to reverse transcribe all of the isolated RNA, meaning that expressed TCRB transcripts were what got sequenced. TCRdb obtained this table from immuneACCESS and retained in-frame rearrangements with V and J assigned. These tables miss some clones; where compared with another copy, unresolved V genes account for less than half of the shortfall, and the remainder is unexplained. This sample lists roughly 290,000 clones; approximately 8.1% were detected once. The top ten clonotypes cover roughly 0.94% of the sample. The source material was central memory CD4+ T cells from blood. These receptors all come from a woman aged 18-29 years in good health.

This clone was seen more than once but under ten times. This chain connects TRBV27 to TRBJ1-5, with no clear D. Germline CDR1 MNHEY, CDR2 SMNVEV (reference sequence). Trimming shortened V by 4 bases and J by 1 base, and 14 bases separated the two germline ends. CDR3 size: 16 residues. The CDR3 coding sequence is TGTGCCAGCAGTTCCGTATCGGGAAGGAGCAATCAGCCCCAGCATTTT. This gives the protein CASSSVSGRSNQPQHF.

This clone has only a few counts. V gene TRBV4-2 combines with J gene TRBJ2-3; either TRBD1 or TRBD2 may fit D (6 bases each). Germline V gene lookup returns CDR1 LGHNA and CDR2 YNFKEQ. V lost 5 bases to trimming and J lost 6 bases, with 15 bases between them. This CDR3 spans 14 amino acids. The CDR3 loop is CASSLERGRDTQYF. CDR3 bases: TGTGCCAGCAGCTTGGAAAGGGGGAGGGATACGCAGTATTTT.

This chain connects TRBV5-4 to TRBJ2-1, with TRBD1 matching 8 bases. With 2 bases clipped from V and 2 bases from J, the junction kept 3 bases outside the gene matches. The germline gives CDR1 SGHNT, CDR2 YYREEE (reference sequence). This CDR3 is 15 amino acids long. The CDR3 DNA reads as TGTGCCAGCAGCTTTGCACAGGGGGCCTACAATGAGCAGTTCTTC. This sequence encodes CASSFAQGAYNEQFF.

This clone has at least ten counts. This chain joins TRBV7-9 and TRBJ1-5; D not resolved. CDR1 is SEHNR and CDR2 is FQNEAQ in the germline V gene (reference sequence). V was cut by 3 bases and J by 2 bases, with 17 bases left in between. The CDR3 has 17 residues. CDR3 region: CASSLGHSGGGNQPQHF. The CDR3, as DNA: TGTGCCAGCAGCTTGGGTCATTCTGGCGGGGGCAATCAGCCCCAGCATTTT.

V and J are TRBV7-3 and TRBJ2-3; D tentatively reads TRBD1 or TRBD2 (6 bases each). Germline V gives CDR1 SGHTA, CDR2 FQGTGA. Trimming cost V 5 bases and J 9 bases, with 12 bases left between them. The CDR3 consists of 12 residues. In DNA, the CDR3 is TGTGCCAGCAGCGAGACGGGGGCAACGCAGTATTTT. Translation gives CASSETGATQYF.

The rearrangement uses TRBV7-2 and TRBJ1-2, with 7 bases aligning to TRBD1. CDR3 length: 13 residues. CDR1 is SGHTA and CDR2 is FQGNSA in the germline V gene. Trimming removed 5 bases from V and 3 bases from J; junction bases left unmatched: 3. CDR3 loop: CASSPGTDYGYTF. CDR3 sequence (DNA): TGTGCCAGCAGCCCGGGGACAGACTATGGCTACACCTTC.

The V gene is TRBV18, the J gene TRBJ2-1, with a possible D match to TRBD1 (6 bases). The CDR3 is 15 residues long. V lost 6 bases and J lost 7, with 19 bases in between. The V gene's germline CDR1 is KGHSH and CDR2 LQKENI. CDR3 coding DNA: TGTGCCAGCTCGGGGGCGACCGGGCCCTTTAATGAGCAGTTCTTC. It specifies CASSGATGPFNEQFF. Drawing the rest from reference TRBV18 and TRBJ2-1, the complete variable domain is NAGVMQNPRHLVRRRGQEARLRCSPMKGHSHVYWYRQLPEEGLKFMVYLQKENIIDESGMPKERFSAEFPKEGPSILRIQQVVRGDSAAYFCASSGATGPFNEQFFGPGTRLTVL.

This chain uses TRBV11-2 with TRBJ2-5; D perhaps matches TRBD1 (6 bases). Deletions cut 1 base from V and 7 bases from J, with 16 bases between. The germline V gene has CDR1 SGHAT and CDR2 FQNNGV. The CDR3 consists of 15 residues. The CDR3: CASSLGTGMTVTQYF. The CDR3 region has the DNA TGTGCCAGCAGCTTAGGAACAGGGATGACCGTGACCCAGTACTTC.

This clone was counted many times. This chain uses TRBV5-8 with TRBJ1-5, with 7 bases matching TRBD1. Germline trimming cut 3 bases from V and 6 bases from J; bases unmatched to any gene: 0. This CDR3 has 12 residues. Germline assignment: CDR1 SGHTS and CDR2 YDEGEE. The CDR3 region is CASSSGGQPQHF. The CDR3 DNA sequence: TGTGCCAGCAGCTCAGGGGGTCAGCCCCAGCATTTT.

There are a few counts of this clone. V and J are TRBV2 and TRBJ2-1; 9 bases match TRBD1. CDR3 length: 14 residues. Germline-derived CDR1 and CDR2 are SNHLY and FYNNEI. J was trimmed by 8 bases and V by 8 bases; bases with no gene match: 10. This CDR3 reads CASLRDRVDDEQFF. The CDR3 DNA reads as TGTGCCAGCCTCCGGGACAGGGTCGACGATGAGCAGTTCTTC.

About this clone itself: The same CDR3 can be traced to other DNA sequences in this sample. V usage is TRBV29-1 and J usage is TRBJ1-2, with 7 bases lining up with TRBD1. CDR3 length equals 12 residues. CDR1 and CDR2 (germline): SQVTM, ANQGSEA. Germline trimming cut 4 bases from V and 8 bases from J; bases unmatched to any gene: 7. Written as DNA, the CDR3 is TGCAGCGTTGTAGGCCAGGGGGGAGGCTACACCTTC. As protein: CSVVGQGGGYTF.

In its sample, this clone was seen a few times. This chain uses TRBV5-6 with TRBJ2-1; 8 nucleotides agree with TRBD1. The V and J ends lost 5 bases and 0 bases, in that order; junction bases with no gene match: 4. Germline CDR1 reads SGHDT; CDR2 reads YYEEEE. The CDR3 consists of 15 residues. CDR3 protein: CASSWTGSSYNEQFF. The CDR3 nucleotides read TGTGCCAGCAGTTGGACAGGGAGCTCCTACAATGAGCAGTTCTTC.

There are a few counts of this clone. A far larger clone is just one base off, so this is likely a read error. The rearrangement uses TRBV28 and TRBJ2-2, with 10 nucleotides matching TRBD2. CDR1 is MDHEN and CDR2 is SYDVKM in the germline V gene. J was trimmed by 8 bases and V by 9 bases; bases with no gene match: 9. The CDR3 extends over 14 amino acids. CDR3 protein: CASARAGGQGELFF. The CDR3 bases are TGTGCCAGTGCGCGAGCGGGGGGGCAGGGGGAGCTGTTTTTT.

The chain recombines TRBV7-8 with TRBJ2-1, with TRBD1 matching over 7 bases. Unmatched junction bases numbered 8, after V lost 3 bases and J lost 3 bases. The CDR3 has 16 residues. Germline V gene data show CDR1 as SGHVS and CDR2 as FQNEAQ. DNA of the CDR3: TGTGCCAGCAGCTTCACAGGGGATTTGGTCTACAATGAGCAGTTCTTC. This codes for CASSFTGDLVYNEQFF.

This clone has at least ten counts. The rearrangement uses TRBV25-1 and TRBJ2-5; tentatively, D is TRBD1 or TRBD2 (5 bases each). V was shortened by 4 bases and J by 1 base, with 10 bases between the two germline ends. The CDR3 is made up of 14 amino acids. Germline CDR1 MGHDK, CDR2 SYGVNS. In nucleotides, the CDR3 is TGTGCCAGCAGTGTACCTGGGGGCCAAGAGACCCAGTACTTC. Its translation: CASSVPGGQETQYF.

This rearrangement joins TRBV12-5 to TRBJ1-5; tentatively, D is TRBD1 (6 bases). CDR3 length: 15 residues. The germline V and J ends were trimmed by 0 bases and 3 bases, with 9 bases remaining between them. Germline CDR1 reads LGHNT; CDR2 reads FRNRAP. As DNA, the CDR3 is TGTGCTAGTGGTTTGGTACACAGGGACAATCAGCCCCAGCATTTT. This codes for CASGLVHRDNQPQHF.

This clone has just a few counts. The J gene is TRBJ1-3, the V gene TRBV10-3, with D possibly matching TRBD1 (5 bases). Germline V CDR1 and CDR2: ENHRY, SYGVKD. The ends were cut back, 5 bases at V and 2 bases at J, with 10 bases in the middle. This CDR3 comprises 14 residues. CDR3 sequence (DNA): TGTGCCATCAGTAGACAGACGGCTGGAAACACCATATATTTT. It specifies CAISRQTAGNTIYF.

This chain uses TRBV7-8 with TRBJ2-5, with 9 positions matching TRBD1. V shed 5 bases and J 3 bases; nucleotides not matched to a gene: 10. Germline CDR1 SGHVS, CDR2 FQNEAQ. This CDR3 has 16 amino acids. CDR3 sequence reads: CASSPNRGRRKETQYF. The CDR3, as DNA: TGTGCCAGCAGCCCGAACAGGGGGCGCCGGAAAGAGACCCAGTACTTC.

This clone was recorded many times. The V call is TRBV7-9, the J call TRBJ1-1; D might be TRBD1 (6 bases). With 4 bases removed from V and 4 bases from J, the gap between germline ends came to 16 bases. Germline lookup yields CDR1 SEHNR and CDR2 FQNEAQ (reference sequence). This CDR3 is 15 amino acids long. The CDR3, as DNA: TGTGCCAGCAGCTCTAATTCCCAGGGGATCACTGAAGCTTTCTTT. Translation gives CASSSNSQGITEAFF.